The next 13 T cell receptor beta chains were all read from a single sample in a study of cytomegalovirus exposure and HLA in healthy donors. This PCR relied on a set of 60 Vbeta primers and 13 Jbeta primers. Profiling relied on immunoSEQ multiplex PCR, and the TCRdb table lists in-frame clones only, not all of them. This table has nearly 200,000 clones, roughly three quarters appearing once. Sequenced sample: PBMCs. These TCRs come from a male donor in good health and CMV-seropositive.

There are a few counts of this clone. This chain uses TRBV9 with TRBJ1-2, with a possible D match to TRBD1 (5 bases). Germline CDR1 and CDR2: SGDLS and YYNGEE. The germline V and J ends were trimmed by 0 bases and 4 bases, with 19 bases remaining between them. The CDR3 runs 17 residues. Written as DNA, the CDR3 is TGTGCCAGCAGCGTAGACGCGGGGAGGGAGGGACTCTATGGCTACACCTTC. Its protein product is CASSVDAGREGLYGYTF.

This clone was counted once. The chain combines TRBV7-8 with TRBJ2-3; D perhaps matches TRBD2 (5 bases). CDR3 length: 16 residues. V was pared by 5 bases and J by 6 bases, with 21 bases between. CDR1 and CDR2 from the germline V gene are SGHVS and FQNEAQ. The CDR3 DNA follows: TGTGCCAGCAGCCCTCCGACCCGCGGGCAGGCGGATACGCAGTATTTT. It encodes CASSPPTRGQADTQYF.

In its sample, this clone was seen once. The rearrangement uses TRBV6-5 and TRBJ2-1; 10 bases agree with TRBD1. CDR3 length: 15 residues. The J segment lost 7 bases and the V segment lost 2 bases, leaving 5 bases of the junction unmatched. In germline, CDR1 is MNHEY, CDR2 SVGAGI. The CDR3 here is CASSYRGQGRNEQFF. The CDR3, as DNA: TGTGCCAGCAGTTACAGGGGACAGGGGCGGAATGAGCAGTTCTTC.

This chain links TRBV4-1 with TRBJ2-1; D is uncertain. The germline V gene has CDR1 MGHRA and CDR2 YSYEKL. V dropped 7 bases and J dropped 7 bases, with 17 bases sitting between them. The CDR3 contains 14 residues. Written as DNA, the CDR3 is TGCGCCAGCAAACTGGAGTGGATCTCAAATGAGCAGTTCTTC. As protein: CASKLEWISNEQFF.

The chain couples TRBV10-3 to TRBJ2-3; 11 positions agree with TRBD2. Germline trimming cut 2 bases from V and 1 base from J; bases unmatched to any gene: 2. Germline loops: CDR1 ENHRY, CDR2 SYGVKD. The CDR3 has 16 amino acids. CDR3 in DNA: TGTGCCATCAGTGAGGAGGGACTAGCGGGCACAGATACGCAGTATTTT. It encodes CAISEEGLAGTDTQYF.

The chain is built from TRBV28 and TRBJ2-3, with D tentatively TRBD2 (6 bases). The germline V gene has CDR1 MDHEN and CDR2 SYDVKM. The CDR3 is made up of 12 amino acids. Trimming removed 8 bases from V and 1 base from J, with 7 bases in between. The CDR3 DNA is TGTGCCAGCGGAGGGGGCACAGATACGCAGTATTTT. Its protein product is CASGGGTDTQYF.

The V gene is TRBV27, the J gene TRBJ1-5, with no clear D. The germline V gene encodes CDR1 MNHEY and CDR2 SMNVEV (reference sequence). The germline V and J ends were trimmed by 9 bases and 11 bases, with 23 bases remaining between them. The CDR3 totals 14 residues. CDR3 coding DNA: TGTGCCAGTCGCCCCGCGGGTGGAAGAGCGTCCCAGCATTTT. As protein: CASRPAGGRASQHF.

The V call is TRBV4-2, the J call TRBJ2-7; 8 nucleotides line up with TRBD2. Germline V CDR1 and CDR2: LGHNA, YNFKEQ. This CDR3 has 16 residues. The J segment lost 0 bases and the V segment lost 0 bases, leaving 4 bases of the junction unmatched. The CDR3 loop reads CASSQEVGGASYEQYF. The CDR3 DNA reads as TGTGCCAGCAGCCAAGAGGTCGGGGGGGCCTCCTACGAGCAGTACTTC.

This clone has only a few counts. The chain is built from TRBV13 and TRBJ2-7; 10 positions match TRBD2. The CDR3 sequence is 16 residues long. CDR1 and CDR2 from the germline V gene are PRHDT and FYEKMQ (reference sequence). Losses at the gene ends were 0 bases for V and 0 bases for J; bases not matched to a gene: 2. The CDR3 coding sequence is TGTGCCAGCAGCTTAGGCGGACTAGCGGTCTCCTACGAGCAGTACTTC. This sequence encodes CASSLGGLAVSYEQYF.

The chain is built from TRBV11-1 and TRBJ1-2; 10 bases are shared with TRBD1. V was pared by 4 bases and J by 2 bases, with 13 bases of the junction left unmatched. The V gene's germline CDR1 is SGHAT and CDR2 FQDESV (reference sequence). CDR3 length equals 18 residues. CDR3 sequence reads: CASSSTRDRGHSNYGYTF. The CDR3 bases are TGTGCCAGCAGCTCCACCCGGGACAGGGGCCACTCGAACTATGGCTACACCTTC.

The chain carries TRBV5-1 and TRBJ1-2, with 8 bases that match TRBD1. This CDR3 region has 13 residues. Germline CDR1 SGHRS, CDR2 YFSETQ. The ends lost 6 bases at V and 6 bases at J; junction bases unmatched: 7. The CDR3 DNA reads as TGCGCCAGCACCCCGACAGGGGTTAATGGCTACACCTTC. Translated: CASTPTGVNGYTF.

J is TRBJ1-1 and V is TRBV11-2, with D maybe TRBD1 (5 bases). CDR1 and CDR2 (germline): SGHAT, FQNNGV. V lost 4 bases and J 6 bases, leaving 15 bases between the germline ends. The CDR3 loop spans 14 amino acids. For the CDR3, the DNA is TGTGCCAGCAGCTCCGACAGCCCGAGCCCTGAAGCTTTCTTT. Translating gives CASSSDSPSPEAFF.

The V call is TRBV4-3, the J call TRBJ2-3; D remains ambiguous. CDR3 length: 17 amino acids. CDR1 and CDR2 from the germline V gene are LGHNA and YSLEER. V lost 1 base to trimming and J lost 2 bases, with 16 bases between them. CDR3 in DNA: TGCGCCAGCAGCCAAGCCCCGCTGGCGGCGACCACAGATACGCAGTATTTT. Encoded protein: CASSQAPLAATTDTQYF.